These 19 T cell receptor beta chains originate from one sample sequenced in a study of neurological immune-mediated disorders (dated by TCRdb to 2018 to 2020). Libraries were made using 5' RACE. The sample was run on an Illumina HiSeq 2500. TCRdb passed the public sequencing reads through fastp at Q25 and MiXCR, retaining productive beta sequences. Each entry is one CDR3 protein sequence, shown with its most common DNA and genes. A total of 35,000 or so distinct CDR3 sequences appear in this sample, 12% to 15% of them only once. In total, the top ten clones hold more than 20% of the sample. What was sequenced was PBMCs. The receptors derive from a woman between 50 and 59 years old with HTLV-1-associated myelopathy (HAM/TSP).

This clonotype was counted ten times or more. CDR3: CSFAGGRLRKDTEAFF. As DNA, the CDR3 is TGCAGTTTCGCGGGGGGGCGCCTTAGGAAGGACACTGAAGCTTTCTTT. The rearrangement uses TRBV20-1 and TRBJ1-1; D is perhaps TRBD1 (6 bases). Trimming shortened V by 8 bases and J by 3 bases, and 25 bases separated the two germline ends. This CDR3 region has 16 residues. Germline loops: CDR1 DFQATT, CDR2 SNEGSKA (reference sequence).

Many counts were recorded for this clonotype. The chain uses TRBV15 and TRBJ1-2; TRBD1 is a possible D gene (5 bases). Germline V CDR1 and CDR2: LNHNV, YYDKDF (reference sequence). The CDR3 length is 15 residues. The germline V and J ends were trimmed by 4 bases and 4 bases, with 16 bases remaining between them. CDR3 loop: CATSTIGASSYGYTF. The CDR3 DNA reads as TGTGCCACCAGCACCATCGGGGCCAGCTCCTATGGCTACACCTTC.

Ten or more counts support this clonotype. This rearrangement joins TRBV7-2 to TRBJ2-7; 11 bases align to TRBD2. The CDR3 totals 17 residues. Per the germline V gene, CDR1 is SGHTA and CDR2 is FQGNSA. The ends lost 1 base at V and 5 bases at J; junction bases unmatched: 10. CDR3 sequence: CASSLVLLAGAPHEQYF. Here the CDR3 DNA reads TGTGCCAGCAGCTTAGTTTTACTAGCGGGGGCCCCCCACGAGCAGTACTTC. The complete variable domain, with remaining parts taken from reference TRBV7-2 and TRBJ2-7, reads GAGVSQSPSNKVTEKGKDVELRCDPISGHTALYWYRQSLGQGLEFLIYFQGNSAPDKSGLPSDRFSAERTGGSVSTLTIQRTQQEDSAVYLCASSLVLLAGAPHEQYFGPGTRLTVT.

The table lists this clonotype with many counts. This rearrangement joins TRBV18 to TRBJ2-5; either TRBD1 or TRBD2 may fit D (6 bases each). CDR3 length: 15 amino acids. Germline V gene sequence: CDR1 KGHSH, CDR2 LQKENI. Trimming removed 2 bases from V and 5 bases from J, with 15 bases in between. Written as DNA, the CDR3 is TGTGCCAGCTCACCAGGGACCGGGGGCCGGGAGACCCAGTACTTC. Encoded protein: CASSPGTGGRETQYF.

This clonotype was detected many times. The chain uses TRBV12-3 or TRBV12-4 and TRBJ2-2; TRBD2 might be the D (6 bases). The V and J ends lost 5 bases and 0 bases respectively, with 16 bases between them. This CDR3 has 17 amino acids. This CDR3 is CASSPSGVIANTGELFF. In DNA, the CDR3 is TGTGCCAGCAGTCCCTCGGGAGTAATCGCGAACACCGGGGAGCTGTTTTTT.

This clonotype was picked up many times. The chain employs TRBV4-1 and TRBJ2-2; TRBD2 might be the D (5 bases). Trimming left V 4 bases short and J 7 bases short, with 10 bases between. CDR3 size: 13 residues. Germline loops: CDR1 MGHRA, CDR2 YSYEKL. CDR3 nucleotide sequence: TGCGCCAGCAGCCCTCGACGGGGCGGGGAGCTGTTTTTT. Translation gives CASSPRRGGELFF.

This clonotype has just one count. Because it lacks the conserved phenylalanine or tryptophan at the end, this CDR3 is likely a read error. This chain joins TRBV12-3 or TRBV12-4 and TRBJ2-5, with TRBD1 identical over 11 bases. V dropped 5 bases and J dropped 8; count of bases not matched to a gene: 16. This CDR3 is built from 17 residues. The CDR3 DNA reads TGTGCCAGCAGTGCTCTCCCGGGACAGGGGGATGGAGAAACCCAGTACTTA. This codes for CASSALPGQGDGETQYL.

This clonotype was counted many times. This chain connects TRBV3-1 to TRBJ2-7, with 9 bases matching TRBD1. With V trimmed by 5 bases and J by 5 bases, 13 bases remained unmatched. The CDR3 runs 16 residues. Germline lookup yields CDR1 LGHDT and CDR2 YNNKEL (reference sequence). The chain's CDR3 is CASSGPSGQGVHEQYF. The CDR3 DNA sequence: TGTGCCAGCAGCGGACCCTCGGGACAGGGAGTTCACGAGCAGTACTTC.

V usage is TRBV11-2 and J usage is TRBJ2-3; D is possibly TRBD1 (5 bases). The V and J ends lost 4 bases and 2 bases respectively, with 13 bases between them. The CDR3 runs to 15 residues. CDR1 is SGHAT and CDR2 is FQNNGV in the germline V gene. The CDR3 here is CASSSYKGHTDTQYF. As DNA, the CDR3 is TGTGCCAGCAGCTCATACAAGGGGCACACAGATACGCAGTATTTT.

At least ten counts were recorded for this clonotype. The chain has TRBV6-6 and TRBJ2-7; TRBD2 agrees at 8 bases. The V and J ends lost 8 bases and 2 bases, in that order; junction bases with no gene match: 8. Germline V CDR1 and CDR2: MNHNY, SVGAGI (reference sequence). The CDR3 contains 14 residues. The CDR3 spells CASRGAGGTYEQYF. The CDR3 nucleotides are TGTGCCAGCCGCGGGGCGGGAGGCACCTACGAGCAGTACTTC.

With respect to this clonotype: Germline and junction disagree at one end, which may indicate a read error. The chain employs TRBV9 and TRBJ2-2; D not resolved. The CDR3 length is 15 residues. Germline CDR1 and CDR2: SGDLS and YYNGEE. The CDR3 reads CSSSVGTVAPGELFF. CDR3 sequence (DNA): TGTTCCAGCAGCGTAGGAACTGTGGCCCCCGGGGAGCTGTTTTTT.

Ten or more counts support this clonotype. The chain uses TRBV5-6 and TRBJ1-3, with D possibly TRBD1 on 6 matching bases. CDR3 length: 15 residues. CDR1 is SGHDT and CDR2 is YYEEEE in the germline V gene. The V end was cut by 3 bases, the J end by 2 bases, with 12 bases between. CDR3 bases: TGTGCCAGCAGCTGGGGATGGGGGCCTGGAAACACCATATATTTT. The encoded protein is CASSWGWGPGNTIYF.

There are many counts of this clonotype. The DNA of the CDR3 is TGTGCCAGCAGTAAGCGGTCAGGGAAGTCGAACACTGAAGCTTTCTTT. Protein sequence: CASSKRSGKSNTEAFF. The chain has TRBV21-1 and TRBJ1-1; the table's TRBD1 call for D was not verified on the DNA. TRBV21-1 is reported as a pseudogene. The CDR3 covers 16 residues.

In this sample, this clonotype turned up many times. This chain connects TRBV29-1 to TRBJ2-1; weak D call: TRBD1 (6 bases). Germline lookup yields CDR1 SQVTM and CDR2 ANQGSEA. Trimming shortened V by 4 bases and J by 7 bases, and 17 bases separated the two germline ends. This CDR3 comprises 14 residues. The CDR3 nucleotides read TGCAGCGTTGTGGAACAGGGTAGTTTGAATGAGCAGTTCTTC. Its translation: CSVVEQGSLNEQFF.

This clonotype was counted many times. The genes are TRBV5-1 and TRBJ2-3; D gene ambiguous. The V end lost 0 bases, the J end lost 5 bases, and 7 bases lay between the germline ends. The CDR3 is 13 residues long. CDR1 and CDR2 (germline): SGHRS, YFSETQ. CDR3 in DNA: TGCGCCAGCAGCTTGGAATCTGTAGATACGCAGTATTTT. It yields the protein CASSLESVDTQYF.

As for this clonotype: Here the CDR3 omits its conserved ending phenylalanine or tryptophan, so a read error is the likely source. It is unclear where the CDR3 begins or ends on the DNA, so no DNA is shown, and the CDR3 is as TCRdb lists it. The V and J genes are TRBV5-1 and TRBJ1-1; the table's D call TRBD1 went unverified against the DNA. Germline V gene lookup returns CDR1 SGHRS and CDR2 YFSETQ. The CDR3 numbers 14 amino acids, ends counted. CDR3 in amino acids: CASSPVGPITEALL.

About this clonotype itself: A read error may produce the germline difference seen at one junction end. The CDR3 is CASSFSRGGENQYF. CDR3 coding DNA: TGTGCCAGCAGCTTCTCGCGGGGGGGAGAGAACCAGTACTTC. The chain carries TRBV7-2 and TRBJ2-5; 9 bases are shared with TRBD2. Germline-derived CDR1 and CDR2 are SGHTA and FQGNSA. The CDR3 is 14 residues long.

A single count supports this clonotype. This may stem from a read error, because a much larger clone lies one nucleotide away. The rearrangement joins TRBV5-1 to TRBJ1-5; weak D call: TRBD1 (5 bases). The CDR3 covers 15 residues. CDR1 SGHRS and CDR2 YFSETQ come from the germline V gene. As DNA, the CDR3 is TGCGCCAGCAGCCCGGGACCGGGGGGGAATCAGACCCAGCATTTT. This translates into CASSPGPGGNQTQHF.

This clonotype was recorded at least ten times. The chain uses TRBV6-2 or TRBV6-3 and TRBJ2-5; D is possibly TRBD2 (6 bases). Trimming pared 5 bases from V and 1 base from J, leaving 17 bases between. Germline V gene sequence: CDR1 MNHEY, CDR2 SVGEGT. CDR3 length: 16 residues. CDR3 coding DNA: TGTGCCAGCAGTCACAGACTCCGGGACTTCCAAGAGACCCAGTACTTC. Amino acids: CASSHRLRDFQETQYF.